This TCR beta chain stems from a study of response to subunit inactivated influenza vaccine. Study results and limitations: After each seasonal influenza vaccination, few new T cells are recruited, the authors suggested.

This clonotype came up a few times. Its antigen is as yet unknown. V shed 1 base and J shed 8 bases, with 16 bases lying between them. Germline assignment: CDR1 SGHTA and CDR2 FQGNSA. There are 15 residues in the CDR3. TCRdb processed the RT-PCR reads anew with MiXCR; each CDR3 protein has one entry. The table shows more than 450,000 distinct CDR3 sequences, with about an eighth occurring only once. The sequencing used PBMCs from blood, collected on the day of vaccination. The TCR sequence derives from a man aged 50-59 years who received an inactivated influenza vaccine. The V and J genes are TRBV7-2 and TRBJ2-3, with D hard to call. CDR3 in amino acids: CASSLVRVFAGTQYF. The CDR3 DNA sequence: TGTGCCAGCAGCTTAGTCCGGGTCTTCGCAGGTACGCAGTATTTT.